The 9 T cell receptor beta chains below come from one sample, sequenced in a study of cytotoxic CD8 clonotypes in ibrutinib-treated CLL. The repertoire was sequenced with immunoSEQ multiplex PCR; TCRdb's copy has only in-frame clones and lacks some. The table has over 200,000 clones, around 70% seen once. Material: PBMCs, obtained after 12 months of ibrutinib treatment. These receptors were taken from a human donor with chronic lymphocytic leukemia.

For the CDR3, the DNA is TGTGCCAGCAGCTTAGGCCTTAAGGGACAGGGGACCTATAATGGCTACACCTTC. It codes for CASSLGLKGQGTYNGYTF. This chain links TRBV13 with TRBJ1-2; 10 positions match TRBD1. V gave up 0 bases and J gave up 6 bases; unmatched junction bases: 13. The CDR3 is made up of 18 amino acids. From germline, CDR1 is PRHDT and CDR2 FYEKMQ (reference sequence).

The CDR3 loop reads CASSLGVQGYEQYF. DNA for the CDR3: TGTGCCAGCAGCTTAGGGGTTCAAGGGTACGAGCAGTACTTC. The rearrangement joins TRBV7-6 to TRBJ2-7; D is unresolved. Germline-derived CDR1 and CDR2 are SGHVS and FNYEAQ. The V end was cut by 1 base, the J end by 4 bases, with 11 bases between. This CDR3 is built from 14 residues.

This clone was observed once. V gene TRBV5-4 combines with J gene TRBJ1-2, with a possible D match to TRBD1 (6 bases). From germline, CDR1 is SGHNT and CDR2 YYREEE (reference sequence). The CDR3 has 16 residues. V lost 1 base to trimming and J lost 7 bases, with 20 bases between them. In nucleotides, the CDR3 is TGTGCCAGCAGCTTGATGACGCCCAGGGGAAGGGGTGGCTACACCTTC. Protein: CASSLMTPRGRGGYTF.

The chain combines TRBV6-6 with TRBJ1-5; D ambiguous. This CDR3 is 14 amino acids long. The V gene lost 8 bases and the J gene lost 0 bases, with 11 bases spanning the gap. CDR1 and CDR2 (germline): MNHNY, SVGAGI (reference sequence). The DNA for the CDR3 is TGTGCCAGCGGATCCCAATATAGCAATCAGCCCCAGCATTTT. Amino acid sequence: CASGSQYSNQPQHF.

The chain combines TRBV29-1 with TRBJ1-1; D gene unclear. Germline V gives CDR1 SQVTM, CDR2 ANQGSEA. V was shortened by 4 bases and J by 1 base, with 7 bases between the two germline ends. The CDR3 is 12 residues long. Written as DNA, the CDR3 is TGCAGCGTTGCCCAGAAGAACACTGAAGCTTTCTTT. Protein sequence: CSVAQKNTEAFF.

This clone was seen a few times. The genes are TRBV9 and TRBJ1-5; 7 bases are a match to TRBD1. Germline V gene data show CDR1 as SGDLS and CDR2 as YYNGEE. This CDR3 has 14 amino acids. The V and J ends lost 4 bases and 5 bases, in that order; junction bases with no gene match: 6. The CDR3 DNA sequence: TGTGCCAGCAGCCTCGGACAGGACTATCAGCCCCAGCATTTT. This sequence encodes CASSLGQDYQPQHF.

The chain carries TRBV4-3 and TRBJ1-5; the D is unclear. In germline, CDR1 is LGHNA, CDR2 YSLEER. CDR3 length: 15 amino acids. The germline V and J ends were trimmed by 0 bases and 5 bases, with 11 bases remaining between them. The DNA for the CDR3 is TGCGCCAGCAGCCAAGATGTGGCAGACTATCAGCCCCAGCATTTT. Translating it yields CASSQDVADYQPQHF.

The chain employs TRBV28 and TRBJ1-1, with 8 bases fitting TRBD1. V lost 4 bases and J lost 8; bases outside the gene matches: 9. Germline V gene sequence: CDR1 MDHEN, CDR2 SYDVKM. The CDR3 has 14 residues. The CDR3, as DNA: TGTGCCAGCAGTTGGGTAGTCAGGGGGCCCGAAGCTTTCTTT. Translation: CASSWVVRGPEAFF.

As DNA, the CDR3 is TGCAGCGTTGTATCGGAGAACTCCTACGAGCAGTACTTC. Translated, it gives CSVVSENSYEQYF. The chain recombines TRBV29-1 with TRBJ2-7; D is unclear. The germline V and J ends were trimmed by 4 bases and 0 bases, with 10 bases remaining between them. Germline values: CDR1 SQVTM, CDR2 ANQGSEA. The CDR3 is made up of 13 amino acids.